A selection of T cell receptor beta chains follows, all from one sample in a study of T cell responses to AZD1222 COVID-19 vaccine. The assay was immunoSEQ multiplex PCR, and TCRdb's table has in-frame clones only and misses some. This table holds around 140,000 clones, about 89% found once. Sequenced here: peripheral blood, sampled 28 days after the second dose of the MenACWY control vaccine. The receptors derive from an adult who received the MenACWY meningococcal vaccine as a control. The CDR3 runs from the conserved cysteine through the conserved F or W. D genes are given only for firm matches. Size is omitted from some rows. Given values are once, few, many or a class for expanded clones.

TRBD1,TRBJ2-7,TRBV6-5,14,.,CASSYRTGAYEQYF,TGTGCCAGCAGTTACCGGACAGGAGCCTACGAGCAGTACTTC
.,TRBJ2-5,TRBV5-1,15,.,CASSTSTGPQETQYF,TGCGCCAGCAGCACCTCTACAGGGCCGCAAGAGACCCAGTACTTC
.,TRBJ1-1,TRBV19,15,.,CASSIVGRSNTEAFF,TGTGCCAGTAGTATTGTTGGCAGATCAAACACTGAAGCTTTCTTT
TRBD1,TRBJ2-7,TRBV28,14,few,CAAPGGGFSYEQYF,TGTGCCGCTCCAGGGGGCGGGTTCTCCTACGAGCAGTACTTC
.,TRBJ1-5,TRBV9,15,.,CASSQNPTGNQPQHF,TGTGCCAGCAGCCAAAACCCGACAGGTAATCAGCCCCAGCATTTT
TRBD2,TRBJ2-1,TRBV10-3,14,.,CAITGLAVYNEQFF,TGTGCCATCACGGGACTAGCGGTCTACAATGAGCAGTTCTTC
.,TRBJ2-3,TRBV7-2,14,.,CASSSWLARGTQYF,TGTGCCAGCAGCTCTTGGCTAGCCCGCGGTACGCAGTATTTT
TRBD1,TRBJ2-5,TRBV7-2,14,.,CASSYTGEYGTQYF,TGTGCCAGCAGCTATACAGGGGAGTACGGGACCCAGTACTTC
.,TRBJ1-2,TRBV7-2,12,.,CASSLEVSGYTF,TGTGCCAGCAGCTTAGAAGTCAGTGGCTACACCTTC
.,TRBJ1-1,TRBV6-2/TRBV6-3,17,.,CASSYSMSGLGVTEAFF,TGTGCCAGCAGTTACTCGATGTCAGGGCTTGGGGTCACTGAAGCTTTCTTT
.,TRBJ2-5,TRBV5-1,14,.,CASSLVGFEETQYF,TGCGCCAGCAGCTTGGTAGGATTTGAGGAGACCCAGTACTTC
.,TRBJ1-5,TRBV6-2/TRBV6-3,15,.,CASSARGVGNQPQHF,TGTGCCAGCAGTGCCCGGGGAGTGGGCAATCAGCCCCAGCATTTT
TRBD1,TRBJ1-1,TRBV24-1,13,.,CATSDLWTGEAFF,TGTGCCACCAGTGATTTATGGACAGGGGAAGCTTTCTTT
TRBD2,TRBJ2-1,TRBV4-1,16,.,CASSQDPSGAYNEQFF,TGCGCCAGCAGCCAAGATCCTAGCGGGGCGTACAATGAGCAGTTCTTC
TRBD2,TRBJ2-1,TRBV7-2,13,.,CASSFAGTSGQFF,TGTGCCAGCAGCTTCGCGGGGACTAGTGGGCAGTTCTTC
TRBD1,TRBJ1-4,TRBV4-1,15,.,CASSPGQGTAEKLFF,TGCGCCAGCAGCCCGGGACAGGGGACGGCAGAAAAACTGTTTTTT
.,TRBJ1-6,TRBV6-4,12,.,CASTPKGSPLHF,TGTGCCAGCACCCCAAAAGGTTCACCCCTCCACTTT
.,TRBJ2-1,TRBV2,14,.,CASKLLSSYNEQFF,TGTGCCAGCAAACTGTTGAGCTCCTACAATGAGCAGTTCTTC
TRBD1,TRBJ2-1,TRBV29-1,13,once,CSVFGQGYNEQFF,TGCAGCGTTTTCGGACAGGGATACAATGAGCAGTTCTTC
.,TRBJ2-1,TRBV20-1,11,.,CSARAHNEQFF,TGCAGTGCTAGAGCTCACAATGAGCAGTTCTTC
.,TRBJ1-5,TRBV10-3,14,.,CAISESTGRQPQHF,TGTGCCATCAGTGAGTCGACGGGTAGGCAGCCCCAGCATTTT
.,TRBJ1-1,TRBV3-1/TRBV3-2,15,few,CASSLRTGGDTEAFF,TGTGCCAGCAGCCTTAGGACGGGCGGGGACACTGAAGCTTTCTTT
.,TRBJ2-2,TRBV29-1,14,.,CSVATTGNTGELFF,TGCAGCGTTGCGACTACGGGGAACACCGGGGAGCTGTTTTTT
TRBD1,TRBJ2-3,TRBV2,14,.,CASSRQGAGDTQYF,TGTGCCAGCAGTAGACAGGGGGCCGGGGATACGCAGTATTTT
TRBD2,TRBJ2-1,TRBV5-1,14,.,CASSNLAGGTEQFF,TGCGCCAGCAGCAACCTAGCGGGAGGGACTGAGCAGTTCTTC
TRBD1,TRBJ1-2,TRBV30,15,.,CAWSSGQGSNYGYTF,TGTGCCTGGAGTTCAGGACAGGGCTCTAACTATGGCTACACCTTC
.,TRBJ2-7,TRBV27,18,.,CASSPRRGWGALFDEQYF,TGTGCCAGCAGTCCCCGGAGGGGGTGGGGGGCGCTTTTCGACGAGCAGTACTTC
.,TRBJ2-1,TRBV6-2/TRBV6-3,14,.,CASSSSTGTPAPFF,TGTGCCAGCAGTTCTTCAACCGGGACTCCTGCACCGTTCTTC
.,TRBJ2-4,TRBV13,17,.,CASSSQTGIIAKNIQYF,TGTGCCAGCAGCTCCCAAACAGGGATAATAGCCAAAAACATTCAGTACTTC
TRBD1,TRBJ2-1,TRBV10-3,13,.,CAISAVPGGEQFF,TGTGCCATCAGTGCAGTCCCAGGGGGTGAGCAGTTCTTC
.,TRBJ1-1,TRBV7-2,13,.,CASSLQQDTEAFF,TGTGCCAGCAGCTTGCAACAGGACACTGAAGCTTTCTTT
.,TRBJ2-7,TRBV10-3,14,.,CAISETRDGYEQYF,TGTGCCATCAGTGAGACCCGGGACGGCTACGAGCAGTACTTC
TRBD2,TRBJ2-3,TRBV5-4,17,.,CASSRSEGLAGTDTQYF,TGTGCCAGCAGCCGCTCGGAGGGACTAGCTGGCACAGATACGCAGTATTTT
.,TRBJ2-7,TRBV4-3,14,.,CASSKGHSTYEQYF,TGCGCCAGCAGCAAGGGACACTCTACCTACGAGCAGTACTTC
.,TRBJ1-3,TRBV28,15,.,CASSSGGYSGNTIYF,TGTGCCAGCAGTTCCGGGGGGTACTCTGGAAACACCATATATTTT
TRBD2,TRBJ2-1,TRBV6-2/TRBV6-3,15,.,CASSPGTSGGNEQFF,TGTGCCAGCAGTCCCGGGACTAGCGGAGGTAATGAGCAGTTCTTC
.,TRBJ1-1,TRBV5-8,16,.,CASSLAPEFMNTEAFF,TGTGCCAGCAGCTTGGCCCCAGAATTTATGAACACTGAAGCTTTCTTT
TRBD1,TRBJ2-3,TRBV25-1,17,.,CASSDARDSYRTDTQYF,TGTGCCAGCAGTGACGCCCGGGACAGCTATCGCACAGATACGCAGTATTTT
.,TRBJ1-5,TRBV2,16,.,CASSVVPAGASQPQHF,TGTGCCAGCAGTGTGGTCCCAGCAGGGGCGAGTCAGCCCCAGCATTTT
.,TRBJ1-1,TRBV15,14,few,CATSPDSLNTEAFF,TGTGCCACCAGCCCGGACAGCCTGAACACTGAAGCTTTCTTT
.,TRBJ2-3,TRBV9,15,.,CASSVETGYTDTQYF,TGTGCCAGCAGCGTGGAAACGGGGTACACAGATACGCAGTATTTT
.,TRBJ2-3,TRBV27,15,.,CASSSRWGGTDTQYF,TGTGCCAGCAGTTCCCGATGGGGCGGGACAGATACGCAGTATTTT
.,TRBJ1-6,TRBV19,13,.,CASSDTYNSPLHF,TGTGCCAGTAGCGACACTTATAATTCACCCCTCCACTTT
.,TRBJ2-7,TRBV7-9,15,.,CASSRGLAGSYEQYF,TGTGCCAGCAGCCGAGGCCTAGCAGGGTCCTACGAGCAGTACTTC
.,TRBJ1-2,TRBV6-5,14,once,CASNGGASNYGYTF,TGTGCCAGCAACGGGGGCGCCAGTAACTATGGCTACACCTTC
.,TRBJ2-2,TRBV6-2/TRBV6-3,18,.,CASSYRYRTAENTGELFF,TGTGCCAGCAGTTACCGATACCGGACAGCCGAGAACACCGGGGAGCTGTTTTTT
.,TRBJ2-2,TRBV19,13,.,CASSIDEQTGLFF,TGTGCCAGTAGTATAGACGAGCAGACCGGGCTGTTTTTT
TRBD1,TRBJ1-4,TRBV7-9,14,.,CASSAQGAHEKLFF,TGTGCCAGCAGCGCACAGGGGGCGCATGAAAAACTGTTTTTT
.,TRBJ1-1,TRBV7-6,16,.,CASSLGAAVGTIEAFF,TGTGCCAGCAGCTTAGGGGCGGCGGTGGGGACTATTGAAGCTTTCTTT